A selection of T cell receptor beta chains follows, all from one sample in a study of regulatory T cells in long-lasting Graves disease. TCRdb recomputed calls from the multiplex PCR reads with MiXCR, one row per CDR3 protein. Of 350,000 to 500,000 distinct CDR3 sequences in the sample, 13% to 15% were seen once. This same sample was also taken into another study, of T cells in Graves' hyperthyroidism and ophthalmopathy.

The specimen comprised peripheral blood mononuclear cells (PBMCs), sampled at new diagnosis, from a patient treated with antithyroid drugs. These receptors were collected from a woman aged 45-65 years with Graves disease. Each CDR3 is given with its conserved first and last residue. Fields, in order: CDR3 protein, CDR3 DNA, D gene, J gene, clone size, V gene. A D gene is named only where the DNA matches it firmly. Not every row has a clone size; where given, it reads once, few, many or a size class.

CDR3: CASSPPGPQGEQYF; DNA: TGTGCCAGCTCCCCACCAGGACCTCAAGGCGAGCAGTACTTC; D: NA; J: TRBJ2-7; size: many; V: TRBV18
CDR3: CASGAPIDHRDVLTF; DNA: TGTGCCAGCGGTGCCCCGATAGACCACCGGGACGTCCTGACTTTC; D: NA; J: TRBJ2-6; size: NA; V: TRBV28
CDR3: CASSSSGANSPLHF; DNA: TGTGCCAGCAGCTCCTCGGGGGCTAATTCACCCCTCCACTTT; D: NA; J: TRBJ1-6; size: NA; V: TRBV13
CDR3: CASRSIQETQYF; DNA: TGTGCCAGCCGGTCGATTCAAGAGACCCAGTACTTC; D: NA; J: TRBJ2-5; size: few; V: TRBV6-2/TRBV6-3
CDR3: CASSEGGGYATNEKLFF; DNA: TGTGCCAGCAGTGAAGGGGGGGGGTATGCAACTAATGAAAAACTGTTTTTT; D: NA; J: TRBJ1-4; size: many; V: TRBV6-1
CDR3: CASSLARQEDPRDSTIYEQYF; DNA: TGCGCCAGCAGCTTGGCCCGACAAGAAGACCCACGGGACAGCACCATTTACGAGCAGTACTTC; D: TRBD1; J: TRBJ2-7; size: few; V: TRBV5-1
CDR3: CASSQTEGNTGELFF; DNA: TGTGCCAGCTCACAAACGGAAGGGAACACCGGGGAGCTGTTTTTT; D: NA; J: TRBJ2-2; size: few; V: TRBV18
CDR3: CASKIHGTNTGELFF; DNA: TGTGCCAGCAAAATACACGGGACAAACACCGGGGAGCTGTTTTTT; D: NA; J: TRBJ2-2; size: NA; V: TRBV27
CDR3: CSVAVAGQMNTEAFF; DNA: TGCAGCGTTGCTGTGGCGGGACAAATGAACACTGAAGCTTTCTTT; D: NA; J: TRBJ1-1; size: many; V: TRBV29-1
CDR3: CASSLGGSSGGSSYNEQFF; DNA: TGTGCCAGCAGCTTAGGTGGATCGAGCGGGGGTAGCTCCTACAATGAGCAGTTCTTC; D: TRBD2; J: TRBJ2-1; size: NA; V: TRBV11-3
CDR3: CASREVGAGGTSSYEQYF; DNA: TGTGCCAGCAGGGAGGTCGGAGCAGGGGGAACGAGTAGCTACGAACAGTACTTC; D: TRBD1; J: TRBJ2-7; size: many; V: TRBV6-2/TRBV6-3
CDR3: CASREQGSYEQYF; DNA: TGTGCCAGCAGAGAACAGGGCTCTTACGAGCAGTACTTC; D: NA; J: TRBJ2-7; size: many; V: TRBV28
CDR3: CASSSPGGSLWGPGELFF; DNA: TGTGCCAGCAGTTCCCCGGGGGGCTCCCTTTGGGGCCCCGGGGAGCTGTTTTTT; D: NA; J: TRBJ2-2; size: few; V: TRBV28
CDR3: CATRRGPHEQYF; DNA: TGTGCCACGCGAAGGGGTCCTCACGAGCAGTACTTC; D: NA; J: TRBJ2-7; size: few; V: TRBV6-1
CDR3: CPGAETYEQYF; DNA: TGCCCCGGGGCGGAGACCTACGAGCAGTACTTC; D: NA; J: TRBJ2-7; size: many; V: TRBV15
CDR3: CASRPSPGTGNTGELFF; DNA: TGTGCCAGCAGGCCCTCCCCCGGGACAGGGAACACCGGGGAGCTGTTTTTT; D: TRBD1; J: TRBJ2-2; size: many; V: TRBV6-1
CDR3: CASSERTGLLSYNEQFF; DNA: TGTGCCAGCAGTGAAAGGACGGGACTCCTATCCTACAATGAGCAGTTCTTC; D: NA; J: TRBJ2-1; size: few; V: TRBV6-2/TRBV6-3
CDR3: CASSLEGGRRGYTF; DNA: TGCGCCAGCAGCCTCGAGGGGGGGCGTCGTGGCTACACCTTC; D: NA; J: TRBJ1-2; size: NA; V: TRBV4-1
CDR3: CASSVADTDTQYF; DNA: TGTGCCAGTAGTGTAGCGGACACAGATACGCAGTATTTT; D: NA; J: TRBJ2-3; size: many; V: TRBV19
CDR3: CASSTGTANEELFF; DNA: TGTGCCAGCAGTACAGGGACGGCGAATGAAGAACTGTTTTTT; D: NA; J: TRBJ1-4; size: NA; V: TRBV6-2/TRBV6-3
CDR3: CASSQGTSGNNNEQFF; DNA: TGCGCCAGCAGCCAGGGAACTAGCGGGAATAACAATGAGCAGTTCTTC; D: TRBD2; J: TRBJ2-1; size: few; V: TRBV4-1
CDR3: CAWSGTSGRFYNEQFF; DNA: TGTGCCTGGAGTGGGACTAGCGGGAGATTCTACAATGAGCAGTTCTTC; D: TRBD2; J: TRBJ2-1; size: NA; V: TRBV30